This T cell receptor beta chain was sequenced in a study of blood T cells in healthy people across ages. This clonotype came up a few times. This may come from a read error, since a much larger clone is one base off. A second roughly 6 to 12 cycle PCR used barcoded and J-beta primers. Using its own MiXCR run on the 5' RACE reads, TCRdb lists one record per CDR3 protein. In the table there are 630,000 or so distinct CDR3 sequences, 25% to 30% of which are singletons. CDR1 and CDR2 (germline): SGHRS, YFSETQ. Trimming took 3 bases from V and 7 from J, leaving 16 bases between them. The CDR3 totals 14 residues. Researchers report isolating at least 6 million PBMCs per sample.

The V call is TRBV5-1, the J call TRBJ1-2; the D is unclear. The receptor was derived from an elderly woman in good health. The sequencing sample was made of blood. For the CDR3, the DNA is TGCGCCAGCAGCTGGGAGGCCGCCAGAGCTGGCTACACCTTC. This translates into CASSWEAARAGYTF.